These 9 T cell receptor beta chains were sequenced from one sample in a study of blood T cells in healthy people across ages. Primers used in a second PCR of roughly 6 to 12 cycles were a sample-barcoded 5' primer and a J-beta primer mix. From the 5' RACE reads, TCRdb called clonotypes with MiXCR, one entry per CDR3 protein. The top ten clones hold roughly 17% of a sample with more than 800,000 distinct CDR3 sequences, 25% to 30% of them seen once. Sequenced material: blood. The receptor source for this set is a woman older than 75 in good health.

The chain couples TRBV4-1 to TRBJ1-6; 7 bases agree with TRBD1. The CDR3 is 16 amino acids. Per germline, CDR1 MGHRA and CDR2 YSYEKL. With 0 bases clipped from V and 7 bases from J, the junction kept 6 bases outside the gene matches. DNA for the CDR3: TGCGCCAGCAGCCAAGATCCCGGGACAGCAAATTCACCCCTCCACTTT. It translates to CASSQDPGTANSPLHF.

This clonotype was picked up many times. The V and J genes are TRBV7-8 and TRBJ1-1; unclear D gene. CDR1 is SGHVS, CDR2 FQNEAQ, per germline. Trimming took off 3 bases at V and 0 bases at J, with 14 bases between the two ends. The CDR3 spans 16 residues. CDR3 nucleotides: TGTGCCAGCAGCTTCTTTGGCAGCCAAATGAACACTGAAGCTTTCTTT. This codes for CASSFFGSQMNTEAFF.

The J gene is TRBJ2-3, the V gene TRBV12-3 or TRBV12-4; unclear D gene. The length of the CDR3 is 13 residues. V shed 6 bases and J shed 3 bases, with 10 bases lying between them. CDR3 in amino acids: CASRTERTDTQYF. The CDR3 DNA reads TGTGCCAGCAGAACGGAGAGAACAGATACGCAGTATTTT.

This clonotype was detected ten times or more. The V gene is TRBV18, the J gene TRBJ2-3, with no clear D. The CDR3 runs to 11 residues. Trimming stripped 8 bases from V and 6 bases from J, with 9 bases between. Germline V gives CDR1 KGHSH, CDR2 LQKENI. DNA for the CDR3: TGTGCCAGCAGTCCGAGGGATACGCAGTATTTT. Protein product: CASSPRDTQYF.

The V gene is TRBV20-1, the J gene TRBJ1-6; D not resolved. The germline V gene encodes CDR1 DFQATT and CDR2 SNEGSKA (reference sequence). This CDR3 is 17 amino acids long. Between the trimmed V and J ends, which lost 4 bases and 8 bases, there was a span of 24 bases. For the CDR3, the DNA is TGCAGTGCTATCCCAAGGGCAGCTTTAGAGGGCCATTCACCCCTCCACTTT. It translates to CSAIPRAALEGHSPLHF.

This clonotype was detected a few times. The J gene is TRBJ2-3, the V gene TRBV7-2; weak D call: TRBD2 (5 bases). V lost 7 bases to trimming and J lost 6 bases, with 17 bases between them. The CDR3 has 14 residues. Germline V gene data show CDR1 as SGHTA and CDR2 as FQGNSA. Written as DNA, the CDR3 is TGTGCCAGCAAATCAGAAGCGGACGCGGATACGCAGTATTTT. Amino acids: CASKSEADADTQYF.

CDR3 in amino acids: CASSQQADAFF. The CDR3 nucleotides read TGTGCCAGCAGCCAACAGGCCGACGCTTTCTTT. The V gene is TRBV7-9, the J gene TRBJ1-1; possibly TRBD1 for D (5 bases). Germline V gene lookup returns CDR1 SEHNR and CDR2 FQNEAQ (reference sequence). Trimming removed 5 bases at V and 11 bases at J, with 12 bases between. CDR3 length equals 11 residues.

The CDR3 nucleotides read TGTGCCAGCAGTTTATCACCCCTGGGACTAGCGGCACAAGAGACCCAGTACTTC. Amino acids: CASSLSPLGLAAQETQYF. The J gene is TRBJ2-5, the V gene TRBV27; 11 nucleotides align to TRBD2. Germline CDR1 and CDR2: MNHEY and SMNVEV (reference sequence). The CDR3 covers 18 residues. Trimming cost V 0 bases and J 2 bases; bases outside gene matches: 8.

This clonotype was recorded many times. The CDR3 DNA is TGTGCCAGCAGGCGCCTACGGGCGTCCTACAATGAGCAGTTCTTC. Protein product: CASRRLRASYNEQFF. The chain joins TRBV6-5 to TRBJ2-1; D is unresolved. The CDR3 extends over 15 amino acids. V was clipped by 6 bases and J by 1 base, with 13 bases between them. Per the germline V gene, CDR1 is MNHEY and CDR2 is SVGAGI.